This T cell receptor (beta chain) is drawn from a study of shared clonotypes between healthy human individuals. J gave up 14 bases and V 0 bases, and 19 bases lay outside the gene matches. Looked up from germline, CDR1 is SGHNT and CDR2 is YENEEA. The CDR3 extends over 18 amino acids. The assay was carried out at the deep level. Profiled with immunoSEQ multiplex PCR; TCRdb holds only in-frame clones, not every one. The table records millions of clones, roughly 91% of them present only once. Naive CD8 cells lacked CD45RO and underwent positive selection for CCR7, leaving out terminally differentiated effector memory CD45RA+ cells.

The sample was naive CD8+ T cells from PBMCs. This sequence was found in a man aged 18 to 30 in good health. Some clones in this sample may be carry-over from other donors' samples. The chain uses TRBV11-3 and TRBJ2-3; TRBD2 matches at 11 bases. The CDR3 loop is CASSLEARTSGSGLVRYF. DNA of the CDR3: TGTGCCAGCAGCTTAGAGGCCCGAACTAGCGGGAGTGGGTTAGTGAGGTATTTT. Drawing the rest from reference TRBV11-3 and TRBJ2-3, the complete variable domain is EAGVVQSPRYKIIEKKQPVAFWCNPISGHNTLYWYLQNLGQGPELLIRYENEEAVDDSQLPKDRFSAERLKGVDSTLKIQPAELGDSAVYLCASSLEARTSGSGLVRYFGPGTRLTVL.